Each of the 22 T cell receptor beta chains below was sequenced from the same sample in a study of naive and memory T cell subsets. Two oligonucleotides, mixed equimolar, formed the beta constant-region primer covering TRBC1 and TRBC2. Using its own MiXCR run on the UMI-ligation and nested PCR reads, TCRdb lists one record per CDR3 protein. The profile shows 70,000 to 95,000 distinct CDR3 sequences, 6% to 7.5% of them singletons. Specimen: central memory CD4+ T cells from blood. The receptors stem from a human donor in good health.

V gene TRBV12-3 or TRBV12-4 combines with J gene TRBJ2-5; 11 nucleotides line up with TRBD1. CDR3 length equals 16 residues. V dropped 6 bases and J dropped 4; count of bases not matched to a gene: 10. Here the CDR3 reads CASSPSGQGARETQYF. The CDR3 region has the DNA TGTGCCAGCAGCCCTAGCGGACAGGGGGCAAGAGAGACCCAGTACTTC.

This clonotype showed up just a few times. The J gene is TRBJ1-6, the V gene TRBV28, with D possibly matching TRBD1 (5 bases). Germline V gene lookup returns CDR1 MDHEN and CDR2 SYDVKM. With 5 bases removed from V and 10 bases from J, the gap between germline ends came to 12 bases. The CDR3 runs 13 residues. CDR3 nucleotide sequence: TGTGCCAGCAGTCCACGACAGAGATCACCCCTCCACTTT. Translation gives CASSPRQRSPLHF.

This clonotype was picked up many times. This rearrangement joins TRBV12-3 or TRBV12-4 to TRBJ2-7; TRBD2 matches 8 bases. V was clipped by 3 bases and J by 2 bases; unmatched bases: 3. This CDR3 contains 14 residues. CDR3 nucleotide sequence: TGTGCCAGCAGTTTTGTAGCGGGGACCTACGAGCAGTACTTC. It encodes CASSFVAGTYEQYF.

This clonotype was seen many times. The DNA is left out, because the CDR3 cannot be placed on it with certainty; the CDR3 is given as TCRdb lists it. This chain joins TRBV5-6 and TRBJ1-1; the listed D gene, TRBD1, was not tested against the DNA. Germline V gene lookup returns CDR1 SGHDT and CDR2 YYEEEE. Ends included, the CDR3 has 14 residues. This CDR3 reads CASANFGQGAATFF.

The rearrangement joins TRBV6-2 or TRBV6-3 to TRBJ1-6, with D perhaps TRBD1 (6 bases). CDR1 is MNHEY, CDR2 SVGEGT, per germline. V lost 6 bases to trimming and J lost 0 bases, with 12 bases between them. The CDR3 contains 16 residues. The CDR3 reads CASRLTGSSYNSPLHF. CDR3 coding DNA: TGTGCCAGCAGATTGACAGGAAGCTCCTATAATTCACCCCTCCACTTT.

The chain carries TRBV6-5 and TRBJ2-1, with D possibly being TRBD2 (5 bases). Looked up from germline, CDR1 is MNHEY and CDR2 is SVGAGI. Deletions cut 6 bases from V and 9 bases from J, with 9 bases between. The CDR3 has 11 amino acids. Here the CDR3 DNA reads TGTGCCAGCAGCCGACTATCTGAGCAGTTCTTC. It is translated as CASSRLSEQFF.

This clonotype was seen ten or more times. This chain uses TRBV20-1 with TRBJ2-1; the D gene is possibly TRBD2 (6 bases). Germline V gene sequence: CDR1 DFQATT, CDR2 SNEGSKA (reference sequence). The CDR3 sequence is 16 residues long. Trimming removed 6 bases at V and 0 bases at J, with 18 bases between. DNA for the CDR3: TGCAGTGCCAGGAGGGCAGGTAGCCGCTCCTACAATGAGCAGTTCTTC. It yields the protein CSARRAGSRSYNEQFF.

This clonotype showed up many times. The gene calls are TRBV29-1 and TRBJ1-2, with D hard to call. Germline CDR1 reads SQVTM; CDR2 reads ANQGSEA. Trimming pared 5 bases from V and 3 bases from J, leaving 10 bases between. There are 12 residues in the CDR3. Here the CDR3 DNA reads TGCAGCGTTCTTCGTCCAGACTATGGCTACACCTTC. Translated: CSVLRPDYGYTF. Full variable domain (remainder filled in from reference TRBV29-1 and TRBJ1-2): SAVISQKPSRDICQRGTSLTIQCQVDSQVTMMFWYRQQPGQSLTLIATANQGSEATYESGFVIDKFPISRPNLTFSTLTVSNMSPEDSSIYLCSVLRPDYGYTFGSGTRLTVV.

This clonotype was observed many times. This CDR3 is CASTDAGTPNYGYTF. DNA of the CDR3: TGTGCCAGCACCGACGCGGGAACACCCAATTATGGCTACACCTTC. The rearrangement joins TRBV28 to TRBJ1-2; D is ambiguous. The CDR3 length is 15 residues. V was clipped by 7 bases and J by 5 bases, with 20 bases between them. Germline-derived CDR1 and CDR2 are MDHEN and SYDVKM.

This clonotype was counted a few times. The genes are TRBV5-1 and TRBJ2-7, with D possibly being TRBD2 (6 bases). Per the germline V gene, CDR1 is SGHRS and CDR2 is YFSETQ. The V gene lost 1 base and the J gene lost 2 bases, with 13 bases spanning the gap. This CDR3 spans 15 amino acids. In DNA, the CDR3 is TGCGCCAGCAGCTTGTTTCCGGGGACTGCCTACGAGCAGTACTTC. This gives the protein CASSLFPGTAYEQYF.

Many counts were recorded for this clonotype. This rearrangement joins TRBV19 to TRBJ2-2; TRBD2 agrees at 8 bases. The germline gives CDR1 LNHDA, CDR2 SQIVND (reference sequence). The V gene end was trimmed by 7 bases and the J gene end by 5 bases; junction bases not matched to a gene: 6. The CDR3 contains 14 residues. The CDR3 here is CASKRAGGTGELFF. CDR3 sequence (DNA): TGTGCCAGTAAAAGGGCGGGAGGAACCGGGGAGCTGTTTTTT.

This clonotype was detected only a few times. This sequence joins TRBV7-9 and TRBJ2-7, with 7 bases identical to TRBD2. Germline-derived CDR1 and CDR2 are SEHNR and FQNEAQ (reference sequence). V was pared by 0 bases and J by 5 bases, with 7 bases of the junction left unmatched. CDR3 length equals 15 residues. CDR3 protein: CASSLAGGPGNEQYF. Here the CDR3 DNA reads TGTGCCAGCAGCTTAGCGGGAGGGCCTGGAAACGAGCAGTACTTC.

This clonotype was seen more than once but under ten times. The chain is built from TRBV6-6 and TRBJ2-3; D not resolved. The CDR3 is 11 amino acids. The ends were cut back, 5 bases at V and 2 bases at J, with 2 bases in the middle. Per the germline V gene, CDR1 is MNHNY and CDR2 is SVGAGI (reference sequence). The CDR3 DNA follows: TGTGCCAGCAGTGTCACAGATACGCAGTATTTT. This translates into CASSVTDTQYF.

At least ten counts were recorded for this clonotype. This chain joins TRBV7-3 and TRBJ2-1; no definite D call. Germline assignment: CDR1 SGHTA and CDR2 FQGTGA. The CDR3 totals 14 residues. V lost 5 bases, J lost 8 bases, and 16 bases lay in between. CDR3: CASSPPERLYEQFF. DNA of the CDR3: TGTGCCAGCAGCCCACCCGAACGCTTATATGAGCAGTTCTTC.

Turning to this clonotype: Possible read error: a much larger clone is one base away. This sequence joins TRBV6-1 and TRBJ2-3; possible D gene TRBD2, 6 bases. CDR3 size: 17 residues. Per germline, CDR1 MNHNS and CDR2 SASEGT. The DNA for the CDR3 is TGTGCCAGCATTGAAGCGCCCCGGAGGGCCCACACAGATACGCAGTATTTT. Amino acids: CASIEAPRRAHTDTQYF.

This clonotype was seen only a few times. The CDR3 loop is CSVVGQGIETQYF. The CDR3 DNA is TGCAGCGTTGTGGGACAGGGAATAGAGACCCAGTACTTC. The chain links TRBV29-1 to TRBJ2-5; TRBD1 matches at 9 bases. From germline, CDR1 is SQVTM and CDR2 ANQGSEA. J gave up 4 bases and V 4 bases, and 4 bases lay outside the gene matches. The length of the CDR3 is 13 residues. Full variable domain (remainder filled in from reference TRBV29-1 and TRBJ2-5): SAVISQKPSRDICQRGTSLTIQCQVDSQVTMMFWYRQQPGQSLTLIATANQGSEATYESGFVIDKFPISRPNLTFSTLTVSNMSPEDSSIYLCSVVGQGIETQYFGPGTRLLVL.

This clonotype was counted many times. The V call is TRBV12-3 or TRBV12-4, the J call TRBJ1-2; D not certain. Trimming took 8 bases from V and 0 from J, leaving 10 bases between them. CDR3 size: 13 residues. Here the CDR3 DNA reads TGTGCCAGCCTACTGGGAGCTAACTATGGCTACACCTTC. Its translation: CASLLGANYGYTF.

This clonotype has only a few counts. The chain recombines TRBV14 with TRBJ1-6; 7 bases align to TRBD1. Germline V gene data show CDR1 as SGHDN and CDR2 as FVKESK. V trimming: 2 bases; J trimming: 4 bases; junction bases outside the gene matches: 2. The CDR3 consists of 15 residues. The CDR3 DNA reads as TGTGCCAGCAGCCAACGACAGGGATATAATTCACCCCTCCACTTT. This gives the protein CASSQRQGYNSPLHF.

The rearrangement joins TRBV6-2 or TRBV6-3 to TRBJ2-3; the D is unclear. Trimming cost V 2 bases and J 4 bases, with 7 bases left between them. This CDR3 comprises 13 residues. The germline V gene encodes CDR1 MNHEY and CDR2 SVGEGT. The CDR3: CASSYVRADTQYF. DNA for the CDR3: TGTGCCAGCAGTTACGTCCGGGCAGATACGCAGTATTTT.

This chain uses TRBV7-2 with TRBJ1-2, with D uncertain. V shed 5 bases and J shed 8 bases, with 21 bases lying between them. This CDR3 has 15 residues. The germline gives CDR1 SGHTA, CDR2 FQGNSA. The CDR3 DNA reads TGTGCCAGCAGCCCCATTAATCTGGGCCCCAGCGGCTACACCTTC. Its protein is CASSPINLGPSGYTF.

This clonotype was counted ten times or more. The chain recombines TRBV7-9 with TRBJ1-1; no definite D call. V lost 1 base and J 1 base, leaving 7 bases between the germline ends. CDR3 length equals 14 residues. In germline, CDR1 is SEHNR, CDR2 FQNEAQ (reference sequence). CDR3 bases: TGTGCCAGCAGCTTAGTTGACCGGAACACTGAAGCTTTCTTT. As protein: CASSLVDRNTEAFF.

This clonotype was seen many times. The chain links TRBV11-2 to TRBJ1-2, with 9 bases lining up with TRBD1. Trimming at V came to 4 bases and at J to 7 bases, leaving 10 bases not matched to a gene. The CDR3 is 15 amino acids. The germline CDR1 and CDR2 sequences are SGHAT and FQNNGV. Here the CDR3 reads CASSSNSGTGFGYTF. Written as DNA, the CDR3 is TGTGCCAGCAGCTCTAACTCTGGGACAGGGTTTGGCTACACCTTC.